The present entry profiles one T cell receptor (beta chain) with its context. Its antigen is unidentified. The data were obtained in a study of cytomegalovirus exposure and HLA in healthy donors. Donors were ostensibly healthy at sampling, although undocumented immune exposures were probable. Broader study findings: In vitro, a few CMV-associated chains proved specific for CMV antigens.

The PCR contained 60 Vbeta and 13 Jbeta primers. Here immunoSEQ multiplex PCR was the method, and the copy in TCRdb shows in-frame clones only, minus some. The table has over 100,000 clones, 73% seen once; the top ten hold 8.4%. This clonotype was sampled from a man between 40 and 49 years old in good health and CMV-seronegative. Specimen: PBMCs.

Here the CDR3 DNA reads TGTGCCAGCAGCTTACGGCAGCGTTACACTGAAGCTTTCTTT. Residues: CASSLRQRYTEAFF. The genes are TRBV7-8 and TRBJ1-1; D unclear. CDR3 size: 14 residues. With 2 bases removed from V and 3 bases from J, the gap between germline ends came to 10 bases. Per germline, CDR1 SGHVS and CDR2 FQNEAQ.